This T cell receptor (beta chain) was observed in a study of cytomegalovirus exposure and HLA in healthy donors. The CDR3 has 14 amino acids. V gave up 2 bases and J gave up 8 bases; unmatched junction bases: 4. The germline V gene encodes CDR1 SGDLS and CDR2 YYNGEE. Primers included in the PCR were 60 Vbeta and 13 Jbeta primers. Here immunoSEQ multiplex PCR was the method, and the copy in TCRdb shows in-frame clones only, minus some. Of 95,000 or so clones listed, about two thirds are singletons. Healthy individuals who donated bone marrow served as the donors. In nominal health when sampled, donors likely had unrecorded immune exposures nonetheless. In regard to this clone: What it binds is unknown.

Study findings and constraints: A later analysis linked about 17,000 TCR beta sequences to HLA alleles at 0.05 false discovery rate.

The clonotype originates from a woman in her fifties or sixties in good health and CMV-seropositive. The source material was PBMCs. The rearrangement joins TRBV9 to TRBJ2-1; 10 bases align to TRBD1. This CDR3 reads CASSVRTGGDEQFF. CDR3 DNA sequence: TGTGCCAGCAGCGTTAGGACAGGGGGGGATGAGCAGTTCTTC. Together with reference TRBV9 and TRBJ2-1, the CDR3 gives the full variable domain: DSGVTQTPKHLITATGQRVTLRCSPRSGDLSVYWYQQSLDQGLQFLIQYYNGEERAKGNILERFSAQQFPDLHSELNLSSLELGDSALYFCASSVRTGGDEQFFGPGTRLTVL.